The 21 T cell receptor beta chains presented below share a single source sample, sequenced in a study of PD-1 blockade in classical Hodgkin lymphoma. Clones were sequenced by immunoSEQ multiplex PCR, and TCRdb holds only the in-frame ones, with some missing. The table includes tens of thousands of clones, over 75% detected once. Patients all relapsed after autologous stem cell transplantation, and there was variation in brentuximab vedotin exposure. Out of thawed PBMCs, magnetic negative selection purified CD4+ T cells. The sample here was CD4+ T cells from blood, taken at baseline. These receptors came from a human donor with classical Hodgkin lymphoma.

This clone appeared a single time. The chain joins TRBV2 to TRBJ1-3, with D uncertain. Germline V gives CDR1 SNHLY, CDR2 FYNNEI. V was shortened by 8 bases and J by 0 bases, with 11 bases between the two germline ends. The CDR3 has 14 amino acids. The CDR3 DNA follows: TGTGCCAGCGCATCGGAGGGCTCTGGAAACACCATATATTTT. This translates into CASASEGSGNTIYF.

The rearrangement links TRBV5-1 to TRBJ2-7; 8 positions match TRBD1. Per germline, CDR1 SGHRS and CDR2 YFSETQ. The CDR3 consists of 15 residues. V lost 5 bases to trimming and J lost 4 bases; unmatched junction nucleotides: 11. CDR3 bases: TGCGCCAGCAGTCTACAGGGGGAGAGTGTGTACGAGCAGTACTTC. Encoded protein: CASSLQGESVYEQYF.

This chain uses TRBV19 with TRBJ1-1; D is ambiguous. The germline gives CDR1 LNHDA, CDR2 SQIVND (reference sequence). The CDR3 length is 13 residues. V lost 3 bases to trimming and J lost 6 bases, with 11 bases between them. CDR3 amino acids: CASSISYKAEAFF. The CDR3 nucleotides are TGTGCCAGTAGTATCTCGTACAAGGCTGAAGCTTTCTTT.

The rearrangement links TRBV19 to TRBJ2-5, with a possible D match to TRBD1 (6 bases). V gave up 4 bases and J gave up 0 bases, with 21 bases separating them. The CDR3 is made up of 18 amino acids. CDR1 LNHDA and CDR2 SQIVND come from the germline V gene (reference sequence). CDR3 bases: TGTGCCAGTAGTAAGCGGCACAGGGACAAAGTGTACCAAGAGACCCAGTACTTC. This sequence encodes CASSKRHRDKVYQETQYF.

The rearrangement links TRBV10-3 to TRBJ1-1; D possibly corresponds to TRBD1 (6 bases). Germline CDR1 ENHRY, CDR2 SYGVKD. The CDR3 is 16 amino acids. V lost 0 bases and J lost 1, with 12 bases in between. The CDR3, as DNA: TGTGCCATCAGTGAGTCGAAGGGGGTCGGGAACACTGAAGCTTTCTTT. The encoded protein is CAISESKGVGNTEAFF.

The genes are TRBV4-2 and TRBJ2-7; 9 bases agree with TRBD2. The CDR3 consists of 17 residues. Germline CDR1 is LGHNA and CDR2 is YNFKEQ. V was clipped by 4 bases and J by 3 bases; unmatched bases: 13. This CDR3 is CASSPRDSGSVGYEQYF. CDR3 coding DNA: TGTGCCAGCAGCCCCCGGGATAGCGGGAGTGTGGGCTACGAGCAGTACTTC.

The J gene is TRBJ2-1, the V gene TRBV7-2; 13 bases match TRBD2. Germline loops: CDR1 SGHTA, CDR2 FQGNSA. V trimming: 7 bases; J trimming: 0 bases; junction bases outside the gene matches: 12. The CDR3 is 19 residues long. CDR3 nucleotides: TGTGCCAGCATCGACTCGGGACTAGCGGGATGGAGCTCCTACAATGAGCAGTTCTTC. Protein product: CASIDSGLAGWSSYNEQFF.

The chain employs TRBV6-6 and TRBJ2-1; D is possibly TRBD2 (6 bases). The CDR3 consists of 14 residues. The germline V gene encodes CDR1 MNHNY and CDR2 SVGAGI (reference sequence). Trimming removed 8 bases from V and 1 base from J, with 12 bases in between. For the CDR3, the DNA is TGTGCCAGCGCGTGGGGGACTTCCTACAATGAGCAGTTCTTC. As protein: CASAWGTSYNEQFF.

The chain couples TRBV7-6 to TRBJ1-1, with a tentative D call TRBD1 (6 bases). V was trimmed by 6 bases and J by 4 bases, leaving 12 bases between them. The CDR3 length is 13 residues. Per the germline V gene, CDR1 is SGHVS and CDR2 is FNYEAQ. The CDR3 loop is CASSPTGTTEAFF. The CDR3 bases are TGTGCCAGCAGTCCCACAGGGACCACTGAAGCTTTCTTT.

This chain uses TRBV5-4 with TRBJ2-2, with 7 bases aligning to TRBD1. This CDR3 is built from 16 residues. Looked up from germline, CDR1 is SGHNT and CDR2 is YYREEE (reference sequence). Losses at the gene ends were 5 bases for V and 1 base for J; bases not matched to a gene: 8. The CDR3 is CASSPARDRNTGELFF. In DNA form, the CDR3 reads TGTGCCAGCAGTCCTGCCCGGGACAGGAACACCGGGGAGCTGTTTTTT.

This chain links TRBV5-1 with TRBJ2-7, with TRBD2 matching over 10 bases. The germline CDR1 and CDR2 sequences are SGHRS and YFSETQ. V shed 0 bases and J 2 bases; nucleotides not matched to a gene: 8. This CDR3 spans 17 amino acids. In DNA, the CDR3 is TGCGCCAGCAGCTTGGAGTCTAGCGGGAGTTTGCCCTACGAGCAGTACTTC. The encoded protein is CASSLESSGSLPYEQYF.

V is TRBV19 and J is TRBJ1-3; 7 bases map to TRBD1. There are 17 residues in the CDR3. Germline trimming cut 1 base from V and 1 base from J; bases unmatched to any gene: 7. The V gene's germline CDR1 is LNHDA and CDR2 SQIVND (reference sequence). The CDR3 DNA follows: TGTGCCAGTAGTATAGGAGGAGGGGGCTTTTCTGGAAACACCATATATTTT. Its translation: CASSIGGGGFSGNTIYF. The full variable domain, its missing parts supplied by reference TRBV19 and TRBJ1-3, is DGGITQSPKYLFRKEGQNVTLSCEQNLNHDAMYWYRQDPGQGLRLIYYSQIVNDFQKGDIAEGYSVSREKKESFPLTVTSAQKNPTAFYLCASSIGGGGFSGNTIYFGEGSWLTVV.

Only a few counts were recorded for this clone. The V gene is TRBV7-9, the J gene TRBJ2-7, with D uncertain. The V and J ends lost 5 bases and 2 bases respectively, with 1 base between them. Germline V lookup: CDR1 SEHNR, CDR2 FQNEAQ (reference sequence). The CDR3 extends over 10 amino acids. The CDR3 is CASSPYEQYF. CDR3 DNA sequence: TGTGCCAGCAGCCCCTACGAGCAGTACTTC.

V usage is TRBV1 and J usage is TRBJ1-1. TRBV1 has pseudogene status. CDR3 length equals 17 residues. This chain's CDR3 is CTSSLTRGGHRNTEAFF. DNA for the CDR3: TGCACCAGCAGCCTCACAAGGGGGGGACACCGGAACACTGAAGCTTTCTTT.

This rearrangement joins TRBV7-2 to TRBJ1-6; no definite D call. Germline V gene lookup returns CDR1 SGHTA and CDR2 FQGNSA. The V end was cut by 5 bases, the J end by 5 bases, with 16 bases between. The CDR3 runs 16 residues. The CDR3 protein is CASSEAYQPHNSPLHF. DNA for the CDR3: TGTGCCAGCAGCGAGGCATACCAACCTCATAATTCACCCCTCCACTTT.

CDR3 nucleotides: TGTGCCAGCAGCTTAGGGGTGAGCACCGGGGAGCTGTTTTTT. Translating gives CASSLGVSTGELFF. This chain links TRBV7-9 with TRBJ2-2; D not certain. CDR1 SEHNR and CDR2 FQNEAQ come from the germline V gene (reference sequence). Trimming shortened V by 1 base and J by 4 bases, and 7 bases separated the two germline ends. The CDR3 is made up of 14 amino acids.

In DNA, the CDR3 is TGCGCCAGCAGCCAGCAGGGACAGGCCATTGGCGAGCAGTACTTC. Translated: CASSQQGQAIGEQYF. The V call is TRBV4-1, the J call TRBJ2-7; TRBD1 matches 8 bases. The length of the CDR3 is 15 residues. CDR1 and CDR2 from the germline V gene are MGHRA and YSYEKL. Germline trimming cut 3 bases from V and 6 bases from J; bases unmatched to any gene: 10.

This chain joins TRBV10-3 and TRBJ2-7; D may be TRBD2 (5 bases). The CDR3 covers 14 residues. In germline, CDR1 is ENHRY, CDR2 SYGVKD. Trimming took 4 bases from V and 0 from J, leaving 10 bases between them. As DNA, the CDR3 is TGTGCCATCAGTGGGGGAGACGGCTCCTACGAGCAGTACTTC. Encoded protein: CAISGGDGSYEQYF.

This chain links TRBV4-3 with TRBJ2-6; possible D gene TRBD1, 5 bases. The V gene's germline CDR1 is LGHNA and CDR2 YSLEER. The CDR3 contains 17 residues. V lost 1 base, J lost 4 bases, and 14 bases lay in between. CDR3 nucleotide sequence: TGCGCCAGCAGCCAAGTACATTTAGGGGCCGGGGCCAACGTCCTGACTTTC. It translates to CASSQVHLGAGANVLTF.

The chain joins TRBV19 to TRBJ2-7; 9 bases match TRBD1. The germline V gene has CDR1 LNHDA and CDR2 SQIVND (reference sequence). This CDR3 contains 15 residues. The CDR3 bases are TGTGTCTCCGAGGGACAGGGAAGTGAGTCCTACGAGCAGTACTTC. Amino acids: CVSEGQGSESYEQYF.

This chain connects TRBV21-1 to TRBJ1-5; no DNA check was done on the table's D call, TRBD1. TRBV21-1 is described as a pseudogene. The CDR3 length is 16 residues. The CDR3 is CASSPKNRASNQPQHF. DNA for the CDR3: TGTGCCAGCAGCCCGAAGAACAGGGCGAGCAATCAGCCCCAGCATTTT.